This TCR beta chain was sequenced during a study of T cells in Graves' hyperthyroidism and ophthalmopathy. Study-wide context: Peripheral blood specimens were obtained at initial diagnosis, prior to any treatment. Broader study findings: Ophthalmopathy and stable hyperthyroidism were told apart by a 13 V-J model.

The CDR3 spans 12 residues. Germline V gene lookup returns CDR1 SGHRS and CDR2 YFSETQ. V was clipped by 7 bases and J by 5 bases, with 10 bases between them. This clonotype was seen only a few times. The antigen is undetermined. Patients were excluded for uncontrolled infection, other autoimmune disease, pregnancy or lactation. The diagnostic basis comprised clinical symptoms, serum thyroxine and TRAb, thyroid ultrasound and orbital computed tomography. From RNA transcripts, TCR beta CDR3 regions were amplified. An initial round of RT-PCR targeting the TCR CDR3 relied on the HTBI primer set. MiXCR, run by TCRdb on the multiplex PCR reads, gives a single entry per CDR3 protein. The data contain about 700,000 distinct CDR3 sequences, less than 15% of them seen just once; the ten biggest clones take up 10% to 13%.

The sequencing input was blood. The receptor was derived from a woman between 18 and 29 years old with Graves' hyperthyroidism. The chain uses TRBV5-1 and TRBJ2-1; D not resolved. As DNA, the CDR3 is TGCGCCAGCGAAGCCTACAACAATGAGCAGTTCTTC. Amino acid sequence: CASEAYNNEQFF.